This T cell receptor beta chain derives from a study of human T cells and chemical hapten exposure (dated by TCRdb to the early 2020s). Concerning the study at large: For sensitization, 2% DPC in acetone was applied to a 2 cm by 2 cm area of upper inner arm skin. Throughout the study period of roughly 24 weeks, patients also received therapeutic DPC doses to the scalp every week. Patch tests used Finn chambers with 0.01% DPC on the upper back, scored after 6 days by International Contact Dermatitis Research Group standards. Alopecia areata with under or over 50% scalp involvement, alopecia totalis and alopecia universalis were represented in the patient cohort, which was mostly female. Libraries were combined into a pool for sequencing, and differences in TCR yield between samples came mainly from small differences in library volumes within the pool. This study followed changes in the peripheral blood TCR repertoire in vivo during primary and secondary sensitization of alopecia patients to the hapten diphenylcyclopropenone (DPC). Blood samples were taken from patients before sensitization (week 0) and then at 2, 6 and about 24 weeks after DPC sensitization. Blood for TCR sequencing was provided by twenty-nine alopecia patients at one to four time points (pre-sensitization, 2, 6 and 24 weeks). Here is what the overall study found, with its caveats: No change with DPC sensitization was found in the number of TCRs above 1 in 1000 frequency, and no evidence of global repertoire structure alterations was found. The number of PT1 expanded TCRs positively correlated with patch test score, significant at thresholds 8, 16 and 32 but not 4. Significantly more large CDR3 similarity clusters were formed by expanded TCRs than by pre-sensitization or healthy control sets, consistent with antigen-driven responses. After repeated subsampling, changes were observed in the strength of the expansion versus patch-test correlation and in the threshold at which the correlation became significant. Because all patients had alopecia, a presumed autoimmune disease, the immune response of the patients might differ from that of healthy individuals.

Taken with the paper, the label for time point translates to: patch test 2, 6 weeks after DPC sensitization. The treatment or condition tag for this specimen amounts to: therapeutic diphenylcyclopropenone sensitization with weekly scalp DPC. At each patch-test visit, blood was drawn before the patch test was applied. Eligible patients were aged 18 to 70, diagnosed with alopecia, deemed suitable for DPC therapy, and excluded if pregnant. Total RNA was extracted from unfractionated whole blood collected in Tempus Blood RNA tubes. From the cysteine up to the phenylalanine, the CDR3 has a length of 16 residues. The only DNA kept is the CDR3, 48 bases in frame from the first base. Reading the germline V gene gives CDR1 MNHEY and CDR2 SVGAGI. Trimmed from V: 6 bases; trimmed from J: 4 bases; junction bases lacking a gene match: 9. The receptor library was made with RACE. The sample was run on a NextSeq 500. Library preparation attached unique molecular identifiers to individual cDNA molecules for quantitative, reproducible TCR counting. For every blood RNA sample, sequencing covered both the TCR alpha and TCR beta chains. The authors' pipeline ran thus. The median number of TCRs per sample was around 100,000, ranging from about 23,224 to 750,000. The Decombinator software suite was used to annotate V, J and CDR3 in the TCR reads. For the PS versus PT1 abundance plots, all samples were subsampled to the same number of TCRs (28,000). TCRs were defined as expanded if absent before sensitization and observed at least eight times at the 2-week time point. TCRdb reworked the public reads: Q25 trimming with fastp, MiXCR clone assembly, productive beta chains retained. Every distinct CDR3 protein forms one entry, paired with its most common genes and DNA. The V and J calls, along with clone size, are taken from TCRdb and not from the paper's own processing. This sample comprises over 85,000 distinct CDR3 sequences, 9.3% of them detected only once. The top ten clones comprise approximately 1.9% of the sample.

In the case of this clonotype: Its antigen specificity is not known. The sample holds no much larger clone one base away, and base qualities are not on file.

This TCR came from a woman aged 40 to 50 with alopecia areata. Some clones in this sample may be carry-over from other donors' samples. The sequence is built from TRBV6-5 and TRBJ2-1; a stretch of 10 junction bases matches TRBD2. The sample consisted of whole blood, taken in connection with sensitization to the hapten diphenylcyclopropenone (DPC). At the DNA level, the sequence is TGTGCCAGCAGCCTCACCGGGACTAGCGTTTACAATGAGCAGTTCTTC. The resulting protein is CASSLTGTSVYNEQFF.